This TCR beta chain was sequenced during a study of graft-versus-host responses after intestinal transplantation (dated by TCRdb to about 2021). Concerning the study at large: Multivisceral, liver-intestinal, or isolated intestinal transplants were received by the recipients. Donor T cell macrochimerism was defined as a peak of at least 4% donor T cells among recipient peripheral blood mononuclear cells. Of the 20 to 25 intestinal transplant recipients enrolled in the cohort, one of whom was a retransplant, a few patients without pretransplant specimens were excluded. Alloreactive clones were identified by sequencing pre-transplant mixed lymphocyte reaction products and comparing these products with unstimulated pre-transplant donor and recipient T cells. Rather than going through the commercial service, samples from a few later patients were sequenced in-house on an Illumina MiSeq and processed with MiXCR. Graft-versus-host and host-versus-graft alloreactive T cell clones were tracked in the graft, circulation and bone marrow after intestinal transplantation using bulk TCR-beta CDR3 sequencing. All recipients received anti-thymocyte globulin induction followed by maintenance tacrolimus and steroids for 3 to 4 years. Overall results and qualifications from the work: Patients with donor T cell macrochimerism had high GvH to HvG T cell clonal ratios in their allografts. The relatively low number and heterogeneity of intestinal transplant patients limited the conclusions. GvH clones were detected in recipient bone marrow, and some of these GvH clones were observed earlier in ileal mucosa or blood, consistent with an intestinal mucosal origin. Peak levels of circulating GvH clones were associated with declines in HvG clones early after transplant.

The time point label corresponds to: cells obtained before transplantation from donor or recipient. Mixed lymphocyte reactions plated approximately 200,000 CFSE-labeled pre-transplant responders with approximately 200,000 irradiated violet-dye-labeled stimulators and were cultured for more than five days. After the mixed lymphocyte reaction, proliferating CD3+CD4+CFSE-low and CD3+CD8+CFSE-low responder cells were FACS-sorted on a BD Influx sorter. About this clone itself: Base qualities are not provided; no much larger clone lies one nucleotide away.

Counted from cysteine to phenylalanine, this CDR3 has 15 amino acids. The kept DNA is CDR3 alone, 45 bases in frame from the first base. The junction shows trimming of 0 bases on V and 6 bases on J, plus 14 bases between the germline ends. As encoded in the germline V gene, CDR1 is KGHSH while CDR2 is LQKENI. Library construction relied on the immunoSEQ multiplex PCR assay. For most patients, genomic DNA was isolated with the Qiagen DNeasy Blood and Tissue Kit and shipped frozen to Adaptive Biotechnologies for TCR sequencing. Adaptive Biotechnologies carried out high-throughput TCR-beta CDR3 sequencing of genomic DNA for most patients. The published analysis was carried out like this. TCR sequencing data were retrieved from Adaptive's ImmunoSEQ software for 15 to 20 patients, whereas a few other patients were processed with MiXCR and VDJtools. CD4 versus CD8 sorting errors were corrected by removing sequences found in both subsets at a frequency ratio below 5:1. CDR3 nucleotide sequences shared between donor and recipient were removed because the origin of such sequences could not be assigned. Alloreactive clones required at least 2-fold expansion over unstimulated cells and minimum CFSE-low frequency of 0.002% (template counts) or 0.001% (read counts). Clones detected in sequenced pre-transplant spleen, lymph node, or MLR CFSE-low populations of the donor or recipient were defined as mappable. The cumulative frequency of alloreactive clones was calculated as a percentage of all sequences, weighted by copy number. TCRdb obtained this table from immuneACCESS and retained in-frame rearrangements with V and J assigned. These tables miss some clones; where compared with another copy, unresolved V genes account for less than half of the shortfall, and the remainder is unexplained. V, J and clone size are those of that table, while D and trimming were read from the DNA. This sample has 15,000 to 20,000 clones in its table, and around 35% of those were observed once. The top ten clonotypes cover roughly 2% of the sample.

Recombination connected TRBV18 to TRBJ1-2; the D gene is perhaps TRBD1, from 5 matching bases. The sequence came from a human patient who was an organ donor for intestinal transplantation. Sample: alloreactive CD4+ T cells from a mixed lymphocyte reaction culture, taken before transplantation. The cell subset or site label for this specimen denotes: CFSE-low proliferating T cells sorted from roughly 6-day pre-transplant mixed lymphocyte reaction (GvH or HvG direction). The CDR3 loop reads CASSPPGVGGHGYTF. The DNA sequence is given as TGTGCCAGCTCACCACCGGGGGTCGGAGGTCATGGCTACACCTTC.